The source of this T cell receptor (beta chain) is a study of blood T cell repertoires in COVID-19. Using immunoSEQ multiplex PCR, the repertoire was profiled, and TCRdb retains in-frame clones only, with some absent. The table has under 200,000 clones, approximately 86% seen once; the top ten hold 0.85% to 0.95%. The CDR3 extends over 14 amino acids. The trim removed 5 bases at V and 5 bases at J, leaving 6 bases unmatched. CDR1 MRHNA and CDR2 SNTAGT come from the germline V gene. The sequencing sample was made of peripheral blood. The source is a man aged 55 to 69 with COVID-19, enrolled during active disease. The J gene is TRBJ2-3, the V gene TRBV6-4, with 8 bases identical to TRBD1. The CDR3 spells CASSSSGGRDTQYF. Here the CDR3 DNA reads TGTGCCAGCAGTAGCTCAGGGGGCAGAGATACGCAGTATTTT.